Following are 7 T cell receptor beta chains from one sample sequenced in a study of blood T cells in healthy people across ages. Combining a sample-barcoded 5' primer with a J-beta primer mix, a second PCR ran for 7 to 11 cycles. Each CDR3 protein is one row after TCRdb ran MiXCR on the 5' RACE reads. The repertoire holds some 1,000,000 distinct CDR3 sequences, under 30% seen once, with around 0.7% in the top ten. The sample was also linked to a second study, of T cells of mothers and their children.

The sample taken for sequencing was blood. All receptors derive from a girl aged 2 to 9 in good health.

V usage is TRBV4-3 and J usage is TRBJ2-5; D is undetermined. The CDR3 extends over 15 amino acids. Germline values: CDR1 LGHNA, CDR2 YSLEER. Trimming removed 0 bases at V and 3 bases at J, with 11 bases between. CDR3 in amino acids: CASSQEEDLEETQYF. The CDR3 DNA is TGCGCCAGCAGCCAAGAAGAGGATCTGGAAGAGACCCAGTACTTC.

The V and J genes are TRBV12-3 or TRBV12-4 and TRBJ1-2, with D perhaps TRBD1 (5 bases). The V and J ends lost 4 bases and 0 bases respectively, with 12 bases between them. This CDR3 is 15 amino acids long. The CDR3 protein is CASSSQGWANYGYTF. CDR3 nucleotide sequence: TGTGCCAGCAGTTCTCAGGGTTGGGCTAACTATGGCTACACCTTC.

The sample holds a few counts of this clonotype. The chain employs TRBV7-2 and TRBJ1-5, with D tentatively TRBD1 (6 bases). Trimming took 3 bases from V and 4 from J, leaving 13 bases between them. This CDR3 comprises 15 residues. Germline assignment: CDR1 SGHTA and CDR2 FQGNSA. In nucleotides, the CDR3 is TGTGCCAGCAGCTTGGAGGGGACAACGAATCAGCCCCAGCATTTT. Amino acid sequence: CASSLEGTTNQPQHF.

The chain is built from TRBV20-1 and TRBJ1-2; D possibly corresponds to TRBD1 (6 bases). This CDR3 is built from 13 residues. Deletions cut 5 bases from V and 0 bases from J, with 10 bases between. Germline-derived CDR1 and CDR2 are DFQATT and SNEGSKA (reference sequence). The CDR3 region is CSARDIANYGYTF. DNA for the CDR3: TGCAGTGCTCGGGACATAGCTAACTATGGCTACACCTTC.

This clonotype was counted only a few times. The rearrangement uses TRBV7-2 and TRBJ2-2; D perhaps matches TRBD2 (5 bases). Germline V gene sequence: CDR1 SGHTA, CDR2 FQGNSA. There are 17 residues in the CDR3. Trimming pared 5 bases from V and 2 bases from J, leaving 18 bases between. The CDR3: CASSERFRGINTGELFF. The CDR3 DNA sequence: TGTGCCAGCAGCGAGAGGTTTCGGGGTATAAACACCGGGGAGCTGTTTTTT.

This clonotype has a single count. The genes are TRBV3-1 and TRBJ2-6; possible D gene TRBD1, 5 bases. Germline V lookup: CDR1 LGHDT, CDR2 YNNKEL (reference sequence). The CDR3 is 19 amino acids. The V end was cut by 4 bases, the J end by 4 bases, with 23 bases between. The CDR3: CASSRKPGISAYGANVLTF. The CDR3 coding sequence is TGTGCCAGCAGCCGAAAACCAGGGATTTCGGCGTACGGGGCCAACGTCCTGACTTTC.

With regard to this clonotype: Likely a read error: the CDR3 ends without its conserved phenylalanine or tryptophan. The rearrangement links TRBV29-1 to TRBJ2-6, with D hard to call. Trimming took 3 bases from V and 0 from J, leaving 3 bases between them. The CDR3 spans 13 residues. From germline, CDR1 is SQVTM and CDR2 ANQGSEA. The CDR3 DNA is TGCAGCGTTGACGGCTCTGGGGCCAACGTCCTGACTTCC. Translation gives CSVDGSGANVLTS.